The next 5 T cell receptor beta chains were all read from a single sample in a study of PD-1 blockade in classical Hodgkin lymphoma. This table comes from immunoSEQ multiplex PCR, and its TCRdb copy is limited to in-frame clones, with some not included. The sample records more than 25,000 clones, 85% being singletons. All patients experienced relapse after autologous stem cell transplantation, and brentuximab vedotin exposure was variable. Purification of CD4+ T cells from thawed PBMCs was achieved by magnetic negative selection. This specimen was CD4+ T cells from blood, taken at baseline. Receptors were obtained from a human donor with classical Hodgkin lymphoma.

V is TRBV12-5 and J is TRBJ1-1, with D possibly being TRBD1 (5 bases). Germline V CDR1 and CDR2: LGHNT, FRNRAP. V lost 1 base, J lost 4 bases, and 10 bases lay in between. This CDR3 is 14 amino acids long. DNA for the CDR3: TGTGCTAGTGGTTTGGAAGACAGTTCCACTGAAGCTTTCTTT. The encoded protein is CASGLEDSSTEAFF.

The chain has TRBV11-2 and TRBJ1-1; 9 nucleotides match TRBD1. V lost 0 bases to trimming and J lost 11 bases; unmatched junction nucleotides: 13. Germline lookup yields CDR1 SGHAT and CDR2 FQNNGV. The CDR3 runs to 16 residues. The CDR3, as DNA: TGTGCCAGCAGCTTAGATCAGGGGACAGGGCGGGCGAGCGCTTTCTTT. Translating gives CASSLDQGTGRASAFF.

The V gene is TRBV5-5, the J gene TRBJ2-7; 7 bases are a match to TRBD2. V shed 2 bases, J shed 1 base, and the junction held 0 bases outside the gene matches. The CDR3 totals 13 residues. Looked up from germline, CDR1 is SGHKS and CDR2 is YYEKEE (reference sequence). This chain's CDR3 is CASSFGGSYEQYF. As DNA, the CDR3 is TGTGCCAGCAGCTTCGGGGGGTCCTACGAGCAGTACTTC.

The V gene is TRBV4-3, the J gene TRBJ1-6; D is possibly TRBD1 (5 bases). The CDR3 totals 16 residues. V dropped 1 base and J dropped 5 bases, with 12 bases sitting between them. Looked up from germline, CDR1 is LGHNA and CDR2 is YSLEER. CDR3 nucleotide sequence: TGCGCCAGCAGCCAAGGTGTCAGGGAGGATAATTCACCCCTCCACTTT. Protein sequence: CASSQGVREDNSPLHF.

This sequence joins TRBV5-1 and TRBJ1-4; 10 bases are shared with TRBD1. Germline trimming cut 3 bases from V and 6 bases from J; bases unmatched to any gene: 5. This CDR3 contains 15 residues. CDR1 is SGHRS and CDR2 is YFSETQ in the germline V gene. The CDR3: CASSYGTGEDEKLFF. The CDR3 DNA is TGCGCCAGCAGCTATGGGACAGGGGAGGATGAAAAACTGTTTTTT.